Listed below are T cell receptor beta chains from one sample, sequenced in a study of shared clonotypes between healthy human individuals. The data were produced by immunoSEQ multiplex PCR, yet TCRdb's version contains in-frame clones alone and is incomplete. The sample records approximately 500,000 clones, around 96% being singletons. Material for sequencing was naive CD4+ T cells sorted from blood. The source is a woman aged 25-40 years in good health. Both conserved end residues are part of each CDR3. The D gene is left open where the match is weak. Part of the rows lack a size; the others show once, few, many or a class for expanded clones.

V	J	D	size	DNA	CDR3
TRBV5-1	TRBJ2-7	TRBD2	NA	TGCGCCAGCAGCGGACTAGCGGGCGCATACGAGCAGTACTTC	CASSGLAGAYEQYF
TRBV28	TRBJ2-1	TRBD2	NA	TGTGCCAGCAGTTTGTATAGCGGGAGTTCCAATGAGCAGTTCTTC	CASSLYSGSSNEQFF
TRBV18	TRBJ2-7	TRBD1	NA	TGTGCCAGCCTGGGAGGACAGGGAAGCCACGAGCAGTACTTC	CASLGGQGSHEQYF
TRBV18	TRBJ2-7	NA	NA	TGTGCCAGCTCACCAGGAGAAAAGCGGCTCTACGAGCAGTACTTC	CASSPGEKRLYEQYF
TRBV5-4	TRBJ1-6	TRBD1	NA	TGTGCCAGCAGCTCCTCAGGGGGGGGTTATAATTCACCCCTCCACTTT	CASSSSGGGYNSPLHF
TRBV29-1	TRBJ2-1	NA	NA	TGCAGCGTTGAAGATAAGGGGTGGCAGGACGGGATGGTGGAGCAGTTCTTC	CSVEDKGWQDGMVEQFF
TRBV30	TRBJ1-6	NA	NA	TGTGCCTGGAGTTCCACTACAGGGTATAATTCACCCCTCCACTTT	CAWSSTTGYNSPLHF
TRBV28	TRBJ2-7	NA	NA	TGTGCCAGCAGTTTGGAGGGCCGAGAGCAGTACTTC	CASSLEGREQYF
TRBV13	TRBJ1-1	NA	NA	TGTGCCAGCAGTCTTACCACAGGGGCTTTCTTT	CASSLTTGAFF
TRBV11-2	TRBJ2-5	TRBD2	once	TGTGCCAGCAGCCATAGCGGGACCGCAGAAAAGACCCAGTACTTC	CASSHSGTAEKTQYF
TRBV6-6	TRBJ1-1	TRBD1	NA	TGTGCCAGCAGTCGTACAGGGGGAGGGAACACTGAAGCTTTCTTT	CASSRTGGGNTEAFF
TRBV27	TRBJ1-1	NA	NA	TGTGCCAGCAGTTGGTTCCCTCCCGGGGGGCTGGATGGTGAAGCTTTCTTT	CASSWFPPGGLDGEAFF
TRBV2	TRBJ2-1	NA	NA	TGTGCCAGCAGTGAAGCGTTCAATGAGCAGTTCTTC	CASSEAFNEQFF
TRBV27	TRBJ2-7	NA	NA	TGTGCCAGCAGTACGCCCCGGGAACCGAGACGCGTGAGAGAGCAGTACTTC	CASSTPREPRRVREQYF
TRBV28	TRBJ2-1	NA	NA	TGTGCCAGCAGCTCTACACCAGACAGGAAGCAGTTCTTC	CASSSTPDRKQFF
TRBV18	TRBJ2-3	NA	NA	TGTGCCAGCTCACCTCGGACGGGGATCACAGATACGCAGTATTTT	CASSPRTGITDTQYF
TRBV28	TRBJ2-7	TRBD2	NA	TGTGCCAGCAGTTTCCCCCGGAGACTAGCGCTCTCCTACGAGCAGTACTTC	CASSFPRRLALSYEQYF
TRBV29-1	TRBJ1-2	TRBD1	NA	TGCAGCGTGGCAGGGGGAGGTAACTATGGCTACACCTTC	CSVAGGGNYGYTF
TRBV7-3	TRBJ1-1	TRBD1	NA	TGTGCCAGCAGCCGACAGGGAGAGACTGAAGCTTTCTTT	CASSRQGETEAFF
TRBV27	TRBJ1-5	TRBD1	NA	TGTGCCAGCTCTCGACAGGGCCGCAATCAGCCCCAGCATTTT	CASSRQGRNQPQHF
TRBV19	TRBJ2-1	TRBD2	NA	TGTGCCAGTAGTATGTGGACTAGCTCCTACAATGAGCAGTTCTTC	CASSMWTSSYNEQFF
TRBV2	TRBJ2-2	TRBD1	NA	TGTGCCAGCAGTGAACAGGGGGAAGACACCGGGGAGCTGTTTTTT	CASSEQGEDTGELFF
TRBV6-5	TRBJ2-6	NA	NA	TGTGCCAGCAGACCCGACAGGTCCGGGGCCAACGTCCTGACTTTC	CASRPDRSGANVLTF
TRBV19	TRBJ2-2	NA	NA	TGTGCCAGTAGTATAGATCAGGTGAACACCGGGGAGCTGTTTTTT	CASSIDQVNTGELFF
TRBV28	TRBJ1-2	NA	NA	TGTGCCAGCATATCCCTTGGGAACTATGGCTACACCTTC	CASISLGNYGYTF
TRBV5-3	TRBJ2-6	NA	NA	TGTGCCAGCACCTTACTCCAGGCTGGGGCCAACGTCCTGACTTTC	CASTLLQAGANVLTF
TRBV2	TRBJ2-7	TRBD1	NA	TGTGCCAGCAGTGGTGACAGGGGATCCTACGAGCAGTACTTC	CASSGDRGSYEQYF
TRBV6-5	TRBJ2-1	TRBD2	NA	TGTGCCAGCAGTTACCCTAGCGGGGACTCCAATGAGCAGTTCTTC	CASSYPSGDSNEQFF
TRBV5-4	TRBJ2-2	TRBD1	NA	TGTGCCAGCAGCCGGACCGGGACAGCGAACACCGGGGAGCTGTTTTTT	CASSRTGTANTGELFF
TRBV15	TRBJ1-5	NA	NA	TGTGCCACCAGCCTAGGGGGGGAGGCCAGCCCCCAGCATTTT	CATSLGGEASPQHF
TRBV19	TRBJ2-5	TRBD1	NA	TGTGCCAGTAGCCCGACAGGGGGAGTGGAGACCCAGTACTTC	CASSPTGGVETQYF
TRBV27	TRBJ2-7	NA	once	TGTGCCAGCAGCCAATTAGCGGAAGCTAAAAAATACGAGCAGTACTTC	CASSQLAEAKKYEQYF
TRBV11-1	TRBJ2-1	TRBD2	NA	TGTGCCAGCAGTTACCTAGCGGGAGGATCCTACAATGAGCAGTTCTTC	CASSYLAGGSYNEQFF
TRBV28	TRBJ1-4	NA	NA	TGTGCCAGCATTCCCGCCCATGGTTATGAAAAACTGTTTTTT	CASIPAHGYEKLFF
TRBV2	TRBJ2-7	NA	NA	TGTGCCAGCAGTGTACGTAAGGGTTCCTACGAGCAGTACTTC	CASSVRKGSYEQYF
TRBV6-5	TRBJ2-5	NA	NA	TGTGCCAGCAGGGACAGAGCGGGAGAGACCCAGTACTTC	CASRDRAGETQYF
TRBV11-3	TRBJ2-6	TRBD2	NA	TGTGCCAGCAGCTTACTAACTAGCGGGATGAGTGGGGCCAACGTCCTGACTTTC	CASSLLTSGMSGANVLTF
TRBV19	TRBJ1-3	NA	NA	TGTGCCAGTAGTATAGACGGGGCTGGAAACACCATATATTTT	CASSIDGAGNTIYF
TRBV28	TRBJ2-3	NA	NA	TGTGCCAGCAGTTTATGGGCTAGCACAGATACGCAGTATTTT	CASSLWASTDTQYF
TRBV6-4	TRBJ1-1	NA	NA	TGTGCCAGCAGGCTGGGGGGGCCTAACACTGAAGCTTTCTTT	CASRLGGPNTEAFF
TRBV5-5	TRBJ2-4	NA	NA	TGTGCCAGCAGCTTGGAGGAAAACATTCAGTACTTC	CASSLEENIQYF
TRBV18	TRBJ1-4	NA	NA	TGTGCCAGCTCACCAGGGGTAAATGAAAAACTGTTTTTT	CASSPGVNEKLFF
TRBV10-3	TRBJ2-1	NA	NA	TGTGCCATCAGTGTACCGGGTGGGGGCAATGAGCAGTTCTTC	CAISVPGGGNEQFF
TRBV6-5	TRBJ2-3	TRBD1	NA	TGTGCCAGCAGTCGGGACAGCGGAGATACGCAGTATTTT	CASSRDSGDTQYF
TRBV4-2	TRBJ1-4	TRBD1	NA	TGTGCCAGCAGCCAAGCCCCAAACACAGGGGGCTGGGGGAATGAAAAACTGTTTTTT	CASSQAPNTGGWGNEKLFF
TRBV7-9	TRBJ1-2	TRBD1	NA	TGTGCCAGCAGCTTAGCTCCAGGGGGCCTCTACGGCTACACCTTC	CASSLAPGGLYGYTF
TRBV4-1	TRBJ1-1	NA	few	TGCGCCAGCAGCCAAGTAGGGACCGACACTGAAGCTTTCTTT	CASSQVGTDTEAFF
TRBV4-1	TRBJ2-3	TRBD1	NA	TGCGCCAGCAGCCAAGCCCCAGGACAGGGGGCTGGCACAGATACGCAGTATTTT	CASSQAPGQGAGTDTQYF
TRBV4-1	TRBJ2-7	TRBD2	once	TGCGCCAGCAGCCGCCAACTAGCGGACAACTCCTACGAGCAGTACTTC	CASSRQLADNSYEQYF
TRBV19	TRBJ2-4	TRBD2	NA	TGTGCCAGTAGGGCTAGCGGGAAGGCCAAAAACATTCAGTACTTC	CASRASGKAKNIQYF
TRBV7-9	TRBJ2-7	NA	NA	TGTGCCAGCAGCTTGGGCGGTTACTACGAGCAGTACTTC	CASSLGGYYEQYF